This TCR beta chain derives from a study of blood T cells in healthy people across ages. The use of a sample-barcoded 5' primer and a J-beta primer mix characterized a second PCR of roughly 6 to 11 cycles. Using its own MiXCR run on the 5' RACE reads, TCRdb lists one record per CDR3 protein. The data contain under 950,000 distinct CDR3 sequences, approximately 22% of them singletons. Germline V lookup: CDR1 SGHTA, CDR2 FQGNSA. V lost 6 bases to trimming and J lost 6 bases, with 18 bases between them. The CDR3 has 15 residues. Sequencing was done on a sample of blood. This TCR was sampled from a man aged 65-85 years in good health. The V gene is TRBV7-2, the J gene TRBJ2-4; D gene unclear. The CDR3 region is CASSSQNSRGNIQYF. The CDR3 coding sequence is TGTGCCAGCAGTTCTCAGAACAGTCGTGGAAACATTCAGTACTTC.